The present T cell receptor (beta chain) was sequenced within a study of T-cell reconstitution after alpha-beta-depleted transplantation in children listed by TCRdb under 2016. As for the study more broadly: The study quantitatively tracked T-cell immune reconstitution after TCRalphabeta/CD19-depleted allogeneic hematopoietic cell transplantation in children using TCR repertoire profiling. Points the paper makes about the study in general: The apparently early alphabetaT-cell count recovery about two months after transplant was reportedly dependent on only several hundred rapidly expanded clones derived from non-depleted graft cells. The high TCRbeta diversity at day 60 in some patients was ascribed to recipient T cells and intrathymic progenitors that had survived conditioning. Hyperexpanded clone frequencies declined over subsequent months; after one year, T-cell counts and TCRbeta diversity were mostly attributed to newly produced T cells.

A word on this clonotype: Its antigen has not been determined. No per-base quality is available; no much larger clone lies one base away.

CDR1 and CDR2 were assigned from the germline V gene (reference sequence) as DFQATT and SNEGSKA. Including cysteine and phenylalanine, the CDR3 has 11 amino acids. Of the read, only the CDR3 DNA is kept; its 33 bases are in frame from base 1. V is cut back by 5 bases and J by 12 bases, with 9 bases in the junction unmatched. The library was made by PCR. TCRdb shows the sequencer as Illumina HiSeq 2500. TCR libraries were prepared with molecular barcoding, using unique molecular identifiers to normalize TCRbeta repertoire quantification. The public reads were quality trimmed at Q25 with fastp and then assembled into clones with MiXCR by TCRdb, keeping productive beta chains. All rows with the same CDR3 protein become a single entry with the most common DNA and genes. The sample table lists 500,000 to 650,000 distinct CDR3 sequences, 11% of them with a count of one. Approximately 15% of the sample is taken by the ten largest.

The sample's treatment or condition label is to be understood as: allogeneic hematopoietic cell transplantation with graft depleted of TCRalphabeta T cells and CD19 B cells. TCRalphabeta/CD19-depleted allogeneic hematopoietic cell grafts were given to the transplant recipients, all of whom were children. This specimen consisted of PBMCs, mostly from graft donor cells, obtained 180 days after TCRalphabeta/CD19-depleted stem cell transplant. The sequence was obtained from a female patient aged 2-10 years who had a stem cell transplant for aplastic anemia, so the T cells may come from the graft donor. The chain is assembled from TRBV20-1 and TRBJ2-5, with TRBD1 matching 7 junction bases. The DNA is TGCAGTGCTTCCGCCGGGACAGACAAGTACTTC. Translation gives CSASAGTDKYF.